These 30 T cell receptor beta chains came from one sample sequenced in a study of spatial heterogeneity in lung cancer. MiXCR, applied by TCRdb to the 5' RACE reads, yields one record per CDR3 protein. Here the sample spans fewer than 100,000 distinct CDR3 sequences, approximately 20% being singletons. Time point given: blood at routine non-recurrence follow-up after resection. The sequencing used PBMCs, collected at follow-up. The receptors were sampled from a male donor with early-stage non-small cell lung cancer.

The genes are TRBV11-3 and TRBJ2-5; the D is unclear. The germline V gene encodes CDR1 SGHNT and CDR2 YENEEA. CDR3 size: 14 residues. The V gene lost 3 bases and the J gene lost 5 bases, with 13 bases spanning the gap. This CDR3 is CASSFRGVGETQYF. Here the CDR3 DNA reads TGTGCCAGCAGCTTTCGCGGAGTTGGGGAGACCCAGTACTTC.

This chain uses TRBV19 with TRBJ1-5; 8 nucleotides match TRBD1. The CDR3 is 16 residues long. J was trimmed by 4 bases and V by 4 bases; bases with no gene match: 9. Germline V gene data show CDR1 as LNHDA and CDR2 as SQIVND (reference sequence). CDR3 sequence: CASSNRAGGSNQPQHF. The CDR3 nucleotides read TGTGCCAGTAGTAATCGGGCAGGGGGCTCGAATCAGCCCCAGCATTTT.

This clonotype has a handful of counts. The chain recombines TRBV29-1 with TRBJ1-2, with TRBD1 identical over 8 bases. The germline V gene encodes CDR1 SQVTM and CDR2 ANQGSEA. J was trimmed by 8 bases and V by 0 bases; bases with no gene match: 5. The CDR3 totals 13 residues. CDR3: CSVEDYRGTGYTF. The CDR3 coding sequence is TGCAGCGTTGAAGATTACAGGGGGACCGGCTACACCTTC.

J is TRBJ1-1 and V is TRBV2, with 7 bases matching TRBD1. V was pared by 6 bases and J by 3 bases, with 7 bases of the junction left unmatched. Germline V gives CDR1 SNHLY, CDR2 FYNNEI. CDR3 size: 14 residues. The CDR3 reads CASRLETGHTEAFF. The CDR3 coding sequence is TGTGCCAGCAGGCTCGAGACAGGGCACACTGAAGCTTTCTTT. Looking up the rest from reference TRBV2 and TRBJ1-1 gives the full variable domain: EPEVTQTPSHQVTQMGQEVILRCVPISNHLYFYWYRQILGQKVEFLVSFYNNEISEKSEIFDDQFSVERPDGSNFTLKIRSTKLEDSAMYFCASRLETGHTEAFFGQGTRLTVV.

With regard to this clonotype: Given a much more abundant clone one base away, this may be a read error. V and J are TRBV2 and TRBJ1-5; 8 bases align to TRBD1. Trimming at V came to 7 bases and at J to 3 bases, leaving 8 bases not matched to a gene. This CDR3 is built from 15 residues. Germline-derived CDR1 and CDR2 are SNHLY and FYNNEI. The CDR3 spells CASTRGTGHNQPQHF. CDR3 coding DNA: TGTGCCAGCACTAGAGGGACAGGCCACAATCAGCCCCAGCATTTT.

The table lists this clonotype with many counts. This sequence joins TRBV29-1 and TRBJ2-1, with D perhaps matching TRBD2 (5 bases). Germline lookup yields CDR1 SQVTM and CDR2 ANQGSEA. This CDR3 has 15 amino acids. V was pared by 2 bases and J by 6 bases, with 17 bases between. The CDR3 loop is CSVERPGKRGNEQFF. The DNA for the CDR3 is TGCAGCGTTGAAAGGCCGGGGAAGAGAGGCAATGAGCAGTTCTTC.

This clonotype was seen only a few times. The chain combines TRBV20-1 with TRBJ2-5; 9 positions match TRBD1. V dropped 1 base and J dropped 3; count of bases not matched to a gene: 6. Per the germline V gene, CDR1 is DFQATT and CDR2 is SNEGSKA (reference sequence). The CDR3 extends over 15 amino acids. CDR3 nucleotides: TGCAGTGCTAGAGCTTTAGGGACAGGGAAAGAGACCCAGTACTTC. Translated: CSARALGTGKETQYF.

This clonotype has ten or more counts. The V call is TRBV20-1, the J call TRBJ1-2; the D is unclear. The CDR3 totals 12 residues. The V end was cut by 5 bases, the J end by 3 bases, with 10 bases between. Germline V lookup: CDR1 DFQATT, CDR2 SNEGSKA (reference sequence). This CDR3 reads CSAPLSYYGYTF. The CDR3 DNA sequence: TGCAGTGCTCCGTTATCGTACTATGGCTACACCTTC.

The chain joins TRBV19 to TRBJ2-5; D is unclear. The CDR3 runs to 13 residues. Germline CDR1 LNHDA, CDR2 SQIVND (reference sequence). Deletions cut 2 bases from V and 2 bases from J, with 6 bases between. DNA for the CDR3: TGTGCCAGTAGTATAAGGCAGCAAGAGACCCAGTACTTC. This gives the protein CASSIRQQETQYF.

This clonotype was detected only a few times. The J gene is TRBJ2-7, the V gene TRBV7-9, with a tentative D call TRBD1 (6 bases). The V gene's germline CDR1 is SEHNR and CDR2 FQNEAQ (reference sequence). There are 14 residues in the CDR3. V was pared by 5 bases and J by 0 bases, with 11 bases between. CDR3 DNA sequence: TGTGCCAGCAGCCCGGACAGCAGCTCCTACGAGCAGTACGTC. Its translation: CASSPDSSSYEQYV.

The sample holds a few counts of this clonotype. This rearrangement joins TRBV20-1 to TRBJ2-7, with 7 nucleotides matching TRBD2. Looked up from germline, CDR1 is DFQATT and CDR2 is SNEGSKA (reference sequence). V shed 1 base, J shed 4 bases, and the junction held 10 bases outside the gene matches. The CDR3 extends over 15 amino acids. CDR3 bases: TGCAGTGCTAGAGGAGACGGCGGGAGTGTATACGAGCAGTACTTC. Its protein product is CSARGDGGSVYEQYF.

There are a few counts of this clonotype. The rearrangement uses TRBV7-8 and TRBJ1-5, with 10 bases aligning to TRBD1. This CDR3 has 17 amino acids. CDR1 and CDR2 from the germline V gene are SGHVS and FQNEAQ. V shed 5 bases and J 3 bases; nucleotides not matched to a gene: 10. CDR3 DNA: TGTGCCAGCAGCGCCAGCCCGGGACAGGGGTTCAATCAGCCCCAGCATTTT. This gives the protein CASSASPGQGFNQPQHF.

This clonotype occurred a few times. V and J are TRBV11-3 and TRBJ2-1; D is ambiguous. The germline V gene has CDR1 SGHNT and CDR2 YENEEA. The CDR3 length is 17 residues. Trimming shortened V by 0 bases and J by 0 bases, and 12 bases separated the two germline ends. This CDR3 reads CASSLEGPDTSYNEQFF. The CDR3 nucleotides are TGTGCCAGCAGCTTAGAAGGTCCAGATACCTCCTACAATGAGCAGTTCTTC.

This clonotype was detected a few times. The chain recombines TRBV20-1 with TRBJ1-1, with unresolved D. V shed 7 bases and J shed 1 base, with 10 bases lying between them. The CDR3 has 12 residues. Per germline, CDR1 DFQATT and CDR2 SNEGSKA (reference sequence). CDR3 coding DNA: TGCAGTGTTCTATCGAGGAACACTGAAGCTTTCTTT. This codes for CSVLSRNTEAFF.

This sequence joins TRBV12-3 or TRBV12-4 and TRBJ2-2, with a weak D call TRBD1 (5 bases). The CDR3 sequence is 12 residues long. Trimming shortened V by 10 bases and J by 5 bases, and 11 bases separated the two germline ends. The CDR3 here is CAMQDNTGELFF. DNA for the CDR3: TGTGCCATGCAGGACAATACCGGGGAGCTGTTTTTT.

This clonotype was seen many times. Here the CDR3 DNA reads TGTGCCAGCGCGGGAGGCCCCGGGGAGCTGTTTTTT. Its translation: CASAGGPGELFF. This chain joins TRBV2 and TRBJ2-2; 8 bases line up with TRBD2. This CDR3 contains 12 residues. Germline V CDR1 and CDR2: SNHLY, FYNNEI. With 8 bases clipped from V and 6 bases from J, the junction kept 2 bases outside the gene matches.

This clonotype came up many times. The chain has TRBV5-5 and TRBJ2-4; D is unclear. V was pared by 1 base and J by 5 bases, with 13 bases between. Germline V CDR1 and CDR2: SGHKS, YYEKEE (reference sequence). CDR3 length: 15 amino acids. The CDR3 here is CASSLSPAGQNIQYF. CDR3 DNA: TGTGCCAGCAGCTTGTCGCCGGCAGGACAAAACATTCAGTACTTC.

This chain joins TRBV6-5 and TRBJ1-1, with D tentatively TRBD1 (6 bases). CDR3 length: 14 amino acids. Trimming cost V 6 bases and J 1 base, with 12 bases left between them. Germline loops: CDR1 MNHEY, CDR2 SVGAGI. CDR3 nucleotide sequence: TGTGCCAGCAGCTTACAGGGCCAGAACACTGAAGCTTTCTTT. It encodes CASSLQGQNTEAFF.

This clonotype was counted ten times or more. The chain links TRBV7-9 to TRBJ2-1; D uncertain. V lost 5 bases to trimming and J lost 7 bases, with 12 bases between them. This CDR3 is 13 amino acids long. CDR1 and CDR2 from the germline V gene are SEHNR and FQNEAQ (reference sequence). This CDR3 reads CASSPPLGNEQFF. As DNA, the CDR3 is TGTGCCAGCAGCCCCCCGCTAGGGAATGAGCAGTTCTTC. The entire variable domain, with the rest obtained from reference TRBV7-9 and TRBJ2-1, is as follows: DTGVSQNPRHKITKRGQNVTFRCDPISEHNRLYWYRQTLGQGPEFLTYFQNEAQLEKSRLLSDRFSAERPKGSFSTLEIQRTEQGDSAMYLCASSPPLGNEQFFGPGTRLTVL.

This clonotype was detected a few times. The chain employs TRBV5-6 and TRBJ2-3; D is perhaps TRBD1 (5 bases). The length of the CDR3 is 15 residues. V lost 5 bases, J lost 6 bases, and 19 bases lay in between. Germline V gene lookup returns CDR1 SGHDT and CDR2 YYEEEE. The CDR3 DNA sequence: TGTGCCAGCAGTTTCGTACGGACACTTGCCGATACGCAGTATTTT. Translation: CASSFVRTLADTQYF.

There are many counts of this clonotype. The rearrangement links TRBV5-1 to TRBJ2-1; the D gene is possibly TRBD2 (5 bases). The germline V and J ends were trimmed by 1 base and 4 bases, with 9 bases remaining between them. Germline CDR1 reads SGHRS; CDR2 reads YFSETQ. The CDR3 is 14 amino acids. The CDR3, as DNA: TGCGCCAGCAGCTTGACTAGTTCTTACAATGAGCAGTTCTTC. Amino acid sequence: CASSLTSSYNEQFF.

The chain joins TRBV4-1 to TRBJ1-5; D perhaps matches TRBD1 (5 bases). CDR3 size: 15 residues. The germline V gene has CDR1 MGHRA and CDR2 YSYEKL. The V gene lost 1 base and the J gene lost 6 bases, with 13 bases spanning the gap. CDR3 sequence reads: CASSQGDERGQPQHF. In DNA, the CDR3 is TGCGCCAGCAGCCAAGGGGACGAGAGGGGTCAGCCCCAGCATTTT.

This clonotype was seen many times. This sequence joins TRBV4-1 and TRBJ2-7, with a tentative D call TRBD1 (6 bases). This CDR3 spans 15 amino acids. The V and J ends lost 3 bases and 5 bases respectively, with 17 bases between them. Germline CDR1 reads MGHRA; CDR2 reads YSYEKL. Written as DNA, the CDR3 is TGCGCCAGCAGCCACCCGGGCAGGGGTATAAACGAGCAGTACTTC. This sequence encodes CASSHPGRGINEQYF.

This clonotype was counted only a few times. The chain couples TRBV27 to TRBJ1-4, with D perhaps matching TRBD1 (6 bases). CDR1 and CDR2 from the germline V gene are MNHEY and SMNVEV (reference sequence). CDR3 length: 15 amino acids. V lost 5 bases, J lost 5 bases, and 15 bases lay in between. CDR3 sequence reads: CASSPLDRRNEKLFF. CDR3 DNA: TGTGCCAGCAGTCCGTTGGACAGACGGAATGAAAAACTGTTTTTT.

The sample holds many counts of this clonotype. The V call is TRBV6-6, the J call TRBJ2-5, with 11 bases lining up with TRBD1. This CDR3 is built from 19 residues. V lost 6 bases and J lost 1; bases outside the gene matches: 16. Germline CDR1 reads MNHNY; CDR2 reads SVGAGI (reference sequence). CDR3 bases: TGTGCCAGCAGAAATAAACGGACAGGGGGCGTTAAAAGCCAAGAGACCCAGTACTTC. Protein product: CASRNKRTGGVKSQETQYF.

This clonotype occurred many times. This rearrangement joins TRBV5-1 to TRBJ1-1; D is unresolved. Germline V gives CDR1 SGHRS, CDR2 YFSETQ. The CDR3 covers 14 residues. Trimming cost V 4 bases and J 1 base, with 11 bases left between them. The CDR3 is CASSPLTSNTEAFF. DNA of the CDR3: TGCGCCAGCAGCCCTCTGACCTCGAACACTGAAGCTTTCTTT.

The chain links TRBV6-1 to TRBJ1-6, with 8 nucleotides matching TRBD1. The J segment lost 3 bases and the V segment lost 3 bases, leaving 1 base of the junction unmatched. Germline-derived CDR1 and CDR2 are MNHNS and SASEGT. This CDR3 contains 15 residues. This CDR3 is CASSDGQGYNSPLHF. The DNA for the CDR3 is TGTGCCAGCAGTGACGGACAGGGCTATAATTCACCCCTCCACTTT.

V is TRBV6-1 and J is TRBJ2-1; TRBD2 matches at 11 bases. Germline values: CDR1 MNHNS, CDR2 SASEGT. V shed 2 bases, J shed 7 bases, and the junction held 7 bases outside the gene matches. The CDR3 spans 16 residues. Written as DNA, the CDR3 is TGTGCCAGCAGTGAAACCCGACTAGCGGGACGGAATGAGCAGTTCTTC. Translation: CASSETRLAGRNEQFF.

This chain connects TRBV5-1 to TRBJ2-2; no clear D. The V end was cut by 5 bases, the J end by 4 bases, with 15 bases between. Germline values: CDR1 SGHRS, CDR2 YFSETQ. CDR3 length equals 15 residues. The CDR3 here is CASRDQVGSTGELFF. The CDR3 DNA is TGCGCCAGCAGGGATCAGGTGGGATCCACCGGGGAGCTGTTTTTT.

In this sample, this clonotype turned up once. The chain recombines TRBV9 with TRBJ1-6; no reliable D call. The CDR3 contains 15 residues. Germline V gives CDR1 SGDLS, CDR2 YYNGEE. Trimming removed 4 bases from V and 6 bases from J, with 14 bases in between. The CDR3 loop is CASSPYDGSNSPLHF. CDR3 coding DNA: TGTGCCAGCAGCCCCTACGACGGGAGTAATTCACCCCTCCACTTT.